This TCR beta chain emerged from a study of blood T cell repertoires in COVID-19. Background on the study: The origin of the acute and convalescent COVID-19 samples was the United States, Italy and Spain.

Germline-derived CDR1 and CDR2 are SGHDN and FVKESK. The trim removed 1 base at V and 4 bases at J, leaving 7 bases unmatched. This CDR3 is 17 amino acids long. Here immunoSEQ multiplex PCR was the method, and the copy in TCRdb shows in-frame clones only, minus some. The data hold roughly 190,000 clones, with 88% observed a single time. This TCR was sampled from a man in his forties with active or convalescent COVID-19. Sequencing was carried out using peripheral blood. This sequence joins TRBV14 and TRBJ2-1; 10 nucleotides line up with TRBD2. The CDR3 DNA sequence: TGTGCCAGCAGCCAAGGAGAGACTAGCGGGTGGTACAATGAGCAGTTCTTC. Translation gives CASSQGETSGWYNEQFF.